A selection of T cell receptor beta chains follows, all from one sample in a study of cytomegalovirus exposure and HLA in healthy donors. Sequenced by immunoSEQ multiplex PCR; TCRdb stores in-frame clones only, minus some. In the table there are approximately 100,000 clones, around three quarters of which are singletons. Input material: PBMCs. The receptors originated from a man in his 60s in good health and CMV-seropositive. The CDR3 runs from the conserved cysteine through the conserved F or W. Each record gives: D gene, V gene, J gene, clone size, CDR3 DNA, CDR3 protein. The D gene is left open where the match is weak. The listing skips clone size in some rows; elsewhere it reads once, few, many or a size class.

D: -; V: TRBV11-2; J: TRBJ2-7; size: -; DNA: TGTGCCAGCAGCTTAGGGGCACTGGGTGAGCAGTACTTC; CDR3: CASSLGALGEQYF
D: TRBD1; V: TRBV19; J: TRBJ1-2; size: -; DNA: TGTGCCAGTAGTAACCCGGGACAGGGGAACTATGGCTACACCTTC; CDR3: CASSNPGQGNYGYTF
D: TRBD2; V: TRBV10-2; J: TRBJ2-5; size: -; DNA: TGCGCCAGCATGGGGCGGGGGCAAGAGACCCAGTACTTC; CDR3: CASMGRGQETQYF
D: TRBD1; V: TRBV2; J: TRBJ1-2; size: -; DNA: TGTGCCAGCAGTAAACAGGGGACCTATAGCTATGGCTACACCTTC; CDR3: CASSKQGTYSYGYTF
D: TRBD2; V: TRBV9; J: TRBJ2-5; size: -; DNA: TGTGCCAGCAGCGTGAATCTAGCGGGATCGCAAGAGACCCAGTACTTC; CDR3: CASSVNLAGSQETQYF
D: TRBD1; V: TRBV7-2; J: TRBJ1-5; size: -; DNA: TGTGCCAGCAGCCCACGACAGGGTGTCGGCAATCAGCCCCAGCATTTT; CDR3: CASSPRQGVGNQPQHF
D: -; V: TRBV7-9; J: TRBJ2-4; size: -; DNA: TGTGCCAGCAGCTGGACGATGGGGCACGCCAAAAACATTCAGTACTTC; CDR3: CASSWTMGHAKNIQYF
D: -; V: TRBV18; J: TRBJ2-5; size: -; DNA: TGTGCCAGCGAACAGGGAATCTCGGAGACCCAGTACTTC; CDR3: CASEQGISETQYF
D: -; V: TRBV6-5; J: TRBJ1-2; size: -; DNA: TGTGCCAGCAGTCAAAGCTACAGGGATGGCTACACCTTC; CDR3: CASSQSYRDGYTF
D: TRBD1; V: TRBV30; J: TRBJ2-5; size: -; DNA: TGTGCCTGGAGTGTAACAGGGGTTCGGGAGACCCAGTACTTC; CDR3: CAWSVTGVRETQYF
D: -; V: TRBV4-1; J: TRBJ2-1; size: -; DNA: TGCGCCAGCAGCCTACAGGTTCCTCCCGGCAATGAGCAGTTCTTC; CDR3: CASSLQVPPGNEQFF
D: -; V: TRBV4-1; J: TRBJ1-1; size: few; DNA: TGCGCCAGCAGCCAAGACTCTACCAGGGCGGCGAACACTGAAGCTTTCTTT; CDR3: CASSQDSTRAANTEAFF
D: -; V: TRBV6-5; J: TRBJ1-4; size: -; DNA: TGTGCCAGCAGGGCCCCTAATGAAAAACTGTTTTTT; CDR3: CASRAPNEKLFF
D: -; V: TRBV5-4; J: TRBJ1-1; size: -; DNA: TGTGCCAGCAGCCCTCCAGGGAACACTGAAGCTTTCTTT; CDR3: CASSPPGNTEAFF
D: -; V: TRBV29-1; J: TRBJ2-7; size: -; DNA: TGCAGCGTTGCTAATTCCTACGAGCAGTACTTC; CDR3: CSVANSYEQYF
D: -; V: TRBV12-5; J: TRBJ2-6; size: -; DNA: TGTGCTAGTGGTTCTATAAACCCCCGGGGCTCTGGGGCCAACGTCCTGACTTTC; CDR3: CASGSINPRGSGANVLTF
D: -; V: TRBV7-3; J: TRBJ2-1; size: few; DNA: TGTGCCAGCGGGAGGGGGTTCTACAATGAGCAGTTCTTC; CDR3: CASGRGFYNEQFF
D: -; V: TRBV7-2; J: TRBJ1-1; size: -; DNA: TGTGCCAGCCGGGTTCCCCTCCCGGGGACTGAAGCTTTCTTT; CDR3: CASRVPLPGTEAFF
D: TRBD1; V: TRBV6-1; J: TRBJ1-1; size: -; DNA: TGTGCCAGCAGTGGGTTGACAGGGAGTATCACTGAAGCTTTCTTT; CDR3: CASSGLTGSITEAFF
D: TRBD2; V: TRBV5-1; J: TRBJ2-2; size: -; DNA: TGCGCCAGCAGCCCCAGCGGGGGGACCAACACCGGGGAGCTGTTTTTT; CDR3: CASSPSGGTNTGELFF
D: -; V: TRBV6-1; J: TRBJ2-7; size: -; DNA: TGTGCCAGCAGTGAAGCAGGAGCCGTCTACGAGCAGTACTTC; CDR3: CASSEAGAVYEQYF
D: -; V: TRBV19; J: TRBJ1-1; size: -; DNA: TGTGCCAGTAGTCCCATTTGGGGGGGCTACACTGAAGCTTTCTTT; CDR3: CASSPIWGGYTEAFF
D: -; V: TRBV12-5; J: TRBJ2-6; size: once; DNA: TGTGCTAGTGGCCACGGGGGTGCGGGGGCCAACGTCCTGACTTTC; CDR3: CASGHGGAGANVLTF
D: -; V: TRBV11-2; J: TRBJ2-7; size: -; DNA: TGTGCCAGCAGCCCCTCTTACGAGCAGTACTTC; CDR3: CASSPSYEQYF